What follows is one TCR beta chain and its context. Its specificity is not known. The junction does not match germline at one end; this may be a read error. This sample is drawn from a study of neurological immune-mediated disorders. Sequencing of 15-18 subjects in each run yielded over 160 million TCR-beta sequences. TCRdb called the 5' RACE reads again in MiXCR, with one record for every CDR3 protein. Among some 87,000 distinct CDR3 sequences listed, approximately 5.8% were seen once. The sample's time point: longitudinal time-point 2. Whole-study findings and limits: HTLV-1-associated myelopathy led in TCR clonal expansion, while multiple sclerosis ranked lowest, below healthy controls. When repertoires were grouped phylogenetically, those of 18 of 34 multiple sclerosis patients fell into one related-CDR3 cluster, a possible signature. The expanded clones of different subjects shared no CDR3 amino acid sequences (suggesting private repertoires in all groups).

The CDR3 extends over 14 amino acids. From germline, CDR1 is SSHAT and CDR2 FNYEAQ (reference sequence). The specimen was PBMCs. The chain joins TRBV7-7 to TRBJ2-3, with 9 bases aligning to TRBD2. This clonotype originated in a woman in her fifties or sixties with multiple sclerosis. The CDR3 DNA is TGTGCTAGCAGATTGCGGGGGGGCCTTGATACGCAGTATTTT. It yields the protein CASRLRGGLDTQYF.